This TCR beta chain was profiled in a study of T cell responses to AZD1222 COVID-19 vaccine. TCRdb keeps only in-frame clones here, not all; method: immunoSEQ multiplex PCR. The sample has approximately 130,000 clones; 88% are singletons. Germline V lookup: CDR1 SNHLY, CDR2 FYNNEI. This CDR3 is built from 15 residues. Trimming took 6 bases from V and 4 from J; bases not matched to a gene: 9. The rearrangement links TRBV2 to TRBJ1-5; TRBD1 matches 7 bases. Sequencing used peripheral blood, obtained 28 days after the second AZD1222 dose. This TCR derives from an adult who received the AZD1222 COVID-19 vaccine. The DNA for the CDR3 is TGTGCCAGCAGCAACAGGGGTATAGGTAATCAGCCCCAGCATTTT. Protein: CASSNRGIGNQPQHF.